The TCR beta chain described here comes from a study of cytomegalovirus exposure and HLA in healthy donors. Turning to the study itself: One earlier analysis, a look at around 180 million T cells, found fewer than 140 million unique TCR beta sequences.

Points on this clone: Its target is not known.

Trimming took 4 bases from V and 5 from J, leaving 12 bases between them. This CDR3 contains 14 residues. Germline V CDR1 and CDR2: SGHAT, FQNNGV. General observations from the study: Later on, analysis showed that most CMV-associated TCR beta chains appeared to be HLA-restricted. Productive status was seen about 87% or about 30% of the time for most TCR beta V segments in an earlier analysis.

Primers for the PCR totalled 60 Vbeta and 13 Jbeta. The method was immunoSEQ multiplex PCR; TCRdb's version includes in-frame clones alone and lacks a portion of them. The listing contains 200,000 to 250,000 clones. Although they were nominally healthy when sampled, donors likely had unrecorded immune exposures. Sequenced sample: PBMCs. This chain links TRBV11-2 with TRBJ2-1; D is perhaps TRBD1 (6 bases). This TCR derives from a young woman in good health and CMV-seropositive. The CDR3 loop reads CASSSSRTDNEQFF. The DNA of the CDR3 is TGTGCCAGCAGCTCGTCCAGGACAGACAATGAGCAGTTCTTC.